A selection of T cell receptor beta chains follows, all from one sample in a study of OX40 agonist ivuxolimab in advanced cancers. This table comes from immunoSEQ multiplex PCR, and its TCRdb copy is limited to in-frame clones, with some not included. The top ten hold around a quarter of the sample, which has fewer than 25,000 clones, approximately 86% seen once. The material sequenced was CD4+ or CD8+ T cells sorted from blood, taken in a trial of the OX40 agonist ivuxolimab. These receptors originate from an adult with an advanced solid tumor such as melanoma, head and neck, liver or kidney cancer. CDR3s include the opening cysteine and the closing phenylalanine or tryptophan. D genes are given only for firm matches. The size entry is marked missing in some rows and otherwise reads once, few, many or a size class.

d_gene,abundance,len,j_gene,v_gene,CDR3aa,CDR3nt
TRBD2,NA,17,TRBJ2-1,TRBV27,CASSSHQLAGDYNEQFF,TGTGCCAGCAGTTCCCACCAGCTAGCGGGGGACTACAATGAGCAGTTCTTC
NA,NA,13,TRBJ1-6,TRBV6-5,CASSRGLASPLHF,TGTGCCAGCAGTAGGGGACTCGCTTCACCCCTCCACTTT
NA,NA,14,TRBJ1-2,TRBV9,CASRGTASNYGYTF,TGTGCCAGCAGAGGGACGGCTTCTAACTATGGCTACACCTTC
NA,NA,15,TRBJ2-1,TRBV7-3,CASSARESSYNEQFF,TGTGCCAGCAGCGCTCGAGAAAGCTCCTACAATGAGCAGTTCTTC
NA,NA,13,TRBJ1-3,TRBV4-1,CASSQVLGNTIYF,TGCGCCAGCAGCCAAGTGCTTGGAAACACCATATATTTT
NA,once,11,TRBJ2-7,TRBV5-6,CASSLGYEQYF,TGTGCCAGCAGCTTGGGCTACGAGCAGTACTTC
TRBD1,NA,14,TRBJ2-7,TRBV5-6,CASSPEGASYEQYF,TGTGCCAGCAGCCCCGAGGGGGCCTCCTACGAGCAGTACTTC
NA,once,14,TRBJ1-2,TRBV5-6,CASSPMTANYGYTF,TGTGCCAGCAGTCCTATGACAGCTAACTATGGCTACACCTTC
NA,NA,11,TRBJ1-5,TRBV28,CASRHNQPQHF,TGTGCCAGCCGCCACAATCAGCCCCAGCATTTT
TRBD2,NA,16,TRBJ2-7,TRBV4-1,CASSQAVKRGGEEQYF,TGCGCCAGCAGCCAAGCCGTTAAGCGGGGGGGGGAAGAGCAGTACTTC
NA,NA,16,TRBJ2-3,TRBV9,CASSELFGWGTDTQYF,TGTGCCAGCAGCGAACTCTTCGGTTGGGGTACAGATACGCAGTATTTT
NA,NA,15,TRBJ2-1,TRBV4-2,CASSQVGGAYNEQFF,TGTGCCAGCAGCCAAGTCGGAGGAGCCTACAATGAGCAGTTCTTC
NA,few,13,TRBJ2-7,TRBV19,CATSEYGPAEQYF,TGTGCCACCTCAGAATATGGACCCGCCGAGCAGTACTTC
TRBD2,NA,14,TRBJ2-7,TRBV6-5,CASSSTGGGYEQYF,TGTGCCAGCAGTTCTACGGGAGGGGGCTACGAGCAGTACTTC
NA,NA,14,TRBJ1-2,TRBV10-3,CAISEDGLNYGYTF,TGTGCCATCAGTGAGGACGGGCTTAACTATGGCTACACCTTC
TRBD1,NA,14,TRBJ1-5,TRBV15,CATSKDRGPQPQHF,TGTGCCACCAGCAAAGACAGGGGGCCTCAGCCCCAGCATTTT
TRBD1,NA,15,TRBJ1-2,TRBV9,CASSATGQGTYGYTF,TGTGCCAGCAGCGCCACCGGACAGGGGACCTATGGCTACACCTTC
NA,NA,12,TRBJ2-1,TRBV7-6,CASSLAYNEQFF,TGTGCCAGCAGCTTAGCTTACAATGAGCAGTTCTTC
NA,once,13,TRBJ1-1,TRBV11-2,CASSLPEMPEAFF,TGTGCCAGCAGCTTACCGGAGATGCCTGAAGCTTTCTTT
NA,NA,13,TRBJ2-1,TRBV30,CAWDPRENNEQFF,TGTGCCTGGGATCCCAGGGAGAACAATGAGCAGTTCTTC
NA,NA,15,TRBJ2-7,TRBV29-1,CSVEDQERGGYEQYF,TGCAGCGTTGAAGATCAGGAAAGGGGAGGCTACGAGCAGTACTTC
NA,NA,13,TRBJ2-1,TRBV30,CAWSVGGNNEQFF,TGTGCCTGGAGTGTAGGGGGGAACAATGAGCAGTTCTTC
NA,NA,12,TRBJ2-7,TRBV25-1,CASSENDYEQYF,TGTGCCAGCAGTGAGAATGACTACGAGCAGTACTTC
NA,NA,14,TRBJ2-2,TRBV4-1,CASSQQGHTGELFF,TGCGCCAGCAGCCAGCAGGGACACACCGGGGAGCTGTTTTTT
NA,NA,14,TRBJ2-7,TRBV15,CATSRASEIYEQYF,TGTGCCACCAGCAGAGCTAGCGAGATCTACGAGCAGTACTTC
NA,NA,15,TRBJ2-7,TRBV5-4,CASSFNPGTSYEQYF,TGTGCCAGCAGCTTTAACCCGGGGACCTCCTACGAGCAGTACTTC
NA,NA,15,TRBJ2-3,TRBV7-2,CASNPYRDDEDTQYF,TGTGCCAGCAACCCCTACAGGGATGACGAGGATACGCAGTATTTT
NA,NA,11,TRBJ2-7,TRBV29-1,CSVSASYEQYF,TGCAGCGTTTCGGCTAGCTACGAGCAGTACTTC
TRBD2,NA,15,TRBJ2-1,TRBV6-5,CASSFGTSRYNEQFF,TGTGCCAGCAGCTTTGGGACTAGCAGATACAATGAGCAGTTCTTC
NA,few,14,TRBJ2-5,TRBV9,CASSVGSGGETQYF,TGTGCCAGCAGCGTAGGATCAGGTGGGGAGACCCAGTACTTC
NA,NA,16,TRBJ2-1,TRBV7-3,CASSLLVGSSYNEQFF,TGTGCCAGCAGCTTATTGGTCGGGAGCTCCTACAATGAGCAGTTCTTC
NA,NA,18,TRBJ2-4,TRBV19,CASSTTGPPWEAKNIQYF,TGTGCCAGTAGTACCACAGGTCCCCCGTGGGAAGCCAAAAACATTCAGTACTTC
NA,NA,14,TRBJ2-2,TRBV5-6,CASSLDTDTGELFF,TGTGCCAGCAGCTTGGATACGGATACCGGGGAGCTGTTTTTT
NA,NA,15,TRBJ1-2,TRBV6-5,CASSQTKAPIHGYTF,TGTGCCAGCAGCCAAACAAAGGCACCCATCCATGGCTACACCTTC
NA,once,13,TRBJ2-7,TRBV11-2,CASSLGSTYEQYF,TGTGCCAGCAGCCTAGGGTCGACCTACGAGCAGTACTTC
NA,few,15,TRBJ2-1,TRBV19,CASSIYPGPLYEQFF,TGTGCCAGTAGTATTTACCCGGGACCACTATACGAGCAGTTCTTC
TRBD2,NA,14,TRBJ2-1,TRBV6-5,CASNPLAGVNEQFF,TGTGCCAGCAACCCACTAGCGGGAGTTAATGAGCAGTTCTTC
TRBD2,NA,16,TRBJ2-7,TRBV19,CASSSGVASGIYEQYF,TGTGCCAGTAGTTCGGGCGTCGCTAGCGGGATCTACGAGCAGTACTTC
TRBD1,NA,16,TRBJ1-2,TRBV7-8,CASSLVPAGGEYGYTF,TGTGCCAGCAGCTTAGTCCCGGCAGGGGGTGAATATGGCTACACCTTC
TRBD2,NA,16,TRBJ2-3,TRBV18,CASSRRTRADTDGQYF,TGTGCCAGCTCACGACGGACTAGAGCGGACACAGATGGGCAGTATTTT
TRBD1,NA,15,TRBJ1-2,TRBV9,CASSLSGTASYGYTF,TGTGCCAGCAGCCTCTCCGGGACAGCGAGCTATGGCTACACCTTC
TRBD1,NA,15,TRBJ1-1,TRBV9,CASSGRTGMNTEAFF,TGTGCCAGCAGCGGGAGGACAGGAATGAACACTGAAGCTTTCTTT
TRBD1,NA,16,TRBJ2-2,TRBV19,CASNDRAVADTGELFF,TGTGCCAGTAACGACAGGGCAGTCGCCGACACCGGGGAGCTGTTTTTT
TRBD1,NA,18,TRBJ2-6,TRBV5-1,CASSATGQGGTGANVLTF,TGCGCCAGCAGCGCCACCGGACAGGGCGGGACTGGGGCCAACGTCCTGACTTTC
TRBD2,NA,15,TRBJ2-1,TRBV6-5,CASSWTSGRANEQFF,TGTGCCAGCAGCTGGACTAGCGGGAGGGCAAATGAGCAGTTCTTC
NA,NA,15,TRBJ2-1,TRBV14,CASSLRLGAYNEQFF,TGTGCCAGCAGCCTCCGGCTAGGAGCTTACAATGAGCAGTTCTTC
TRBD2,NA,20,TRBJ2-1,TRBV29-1,CSVEGVAGGPYLSSYNEQFF,TGCAGCGTTGAAGGGGTAGCGGGAGGCCCTTATTTAAGCTCCTACAATGAGCAGTTCTTC
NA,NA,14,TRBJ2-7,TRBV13,CASSLWDRAYEQYF,TGTGCCAGCAGCCTATGGGACCGAGCCTACGAGCAGTACTTC
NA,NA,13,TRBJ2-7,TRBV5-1,CASSLVGPAEQYF,TGCGCCAGCAGCTTGGTCGGACCAGCGGAGCAGTACTTC
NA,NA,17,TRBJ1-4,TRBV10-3,CAISESASRGANEKLFF,TGTGCCATCAGTGAGTCTGCCAGCCGAGGAGCTAATGAAAAACTGTTTTTT
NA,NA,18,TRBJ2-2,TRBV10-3,CAIRELGAGSKSTGELFF,TGTGCCATCAGGGAATTGGGAGCTGGGTCCAAGAGCACCGGGGAGCTGTTTTTT
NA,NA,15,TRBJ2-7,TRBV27,CASSLSRGTAYEQYF,TGTGCCAGCAGTTTATCTCGAGGAACTGCCTACGAGCAGTACTTC
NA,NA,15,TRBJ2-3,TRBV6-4,CASSEGRDPTDTQYF,TGTGCCAGCAGTGAAGGGCGGGATCCTACAGATACGCAGTATTTT
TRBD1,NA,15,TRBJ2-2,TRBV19,CASSLGQWNTGELFF,TGTGCCAGTAGTTTGGGACAGTGGAACACCGGGGAGCTGTTTTTT
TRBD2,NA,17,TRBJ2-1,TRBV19,CASSKVSGLALYNEQFF,TGTGCCAGTAGTAAAGTATCGGGACTAGCCTTATACAATGAGCAGTTCTTC
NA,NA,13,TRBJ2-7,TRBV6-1,CASSVAAGYEQYF,TGTGCCAGCAGTGTTGCAGCTGGCTACGAGCAGTACTTC